This T cell receptor (beta chain) was recovered during a study of blood T cell repertoires in COVID-19. Per the study methods: Reference gene primer amplification in the assay estimated nucleated cell counts. Assay used: immunoSEQ multiplex PCR; TCRdb lists only in-frame clones, some missing. The D gene and trimming were derived from the DNA, and the V and J assignments and clone size from that table. This table holds approximately 230,000 clones, 75% to 90% found once. V lost 0 bases, J lost 4 bases, and 14 bases lay in between. The CDR3 sequence is 16 residues long. Looked up from germline, CDR1 is SGHTS and CDR2 is YDEGEE.

The chain is built from TRBV5-8 and TRBJ1-5; D gene ambiguous. This receptor was obtained from a woman in her 30s with acute COVID-19. Sequenced input: PBMCs or T cells enriched from blood (not recorded which). CDR3 in DNA: TGTGCCAGCAGCTTGGCTGGGGAGTTAATGAATCAGCCCCAGCATTTT. Protein product: CASSLAGELMNQPQHF.